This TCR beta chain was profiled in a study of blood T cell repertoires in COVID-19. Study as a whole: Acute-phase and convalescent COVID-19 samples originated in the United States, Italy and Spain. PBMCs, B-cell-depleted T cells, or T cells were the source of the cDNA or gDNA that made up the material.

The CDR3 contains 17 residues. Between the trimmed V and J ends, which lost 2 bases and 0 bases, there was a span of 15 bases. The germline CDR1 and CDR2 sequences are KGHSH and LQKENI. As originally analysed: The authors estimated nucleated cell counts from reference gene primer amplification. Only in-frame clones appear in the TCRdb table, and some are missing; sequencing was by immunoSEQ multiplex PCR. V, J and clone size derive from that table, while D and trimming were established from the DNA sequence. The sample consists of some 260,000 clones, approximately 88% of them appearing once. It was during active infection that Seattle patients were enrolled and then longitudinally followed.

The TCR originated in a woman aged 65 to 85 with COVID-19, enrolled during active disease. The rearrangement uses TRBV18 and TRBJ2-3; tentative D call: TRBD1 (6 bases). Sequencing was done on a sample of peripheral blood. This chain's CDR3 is CASSPRVGTPSTDTQYF. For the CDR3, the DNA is TGTGCCAGCTCACCAAGGGTGGGGACACCAAGCACAGATACGCAGTATTTT.